The text below deals with one T cell receptor (beta chain). The target antigen is unknown. Construction of the TCRbeta library involved unique molecular identifiers. TCRdb itself ran the PCR reads through MiXCR, one entry per CDR3 protein. The repertoire holds nearly 350,000 distinct CDR3 sequences, about a sixth seen once, with around 38% in the top ten. The CDR3 covers 13 residues. The V and J ends lost 3 bases and 11 bases, in that order; junction bases with no gene match: 10. Germline values: CDR1 DFQATT, CDR2 SNEGSKA (reference sequence). This sample was taken from a study of T-cell reconstitution after alpha-beta-depleted transplantation in children. Findings and limits, study-wide: Surviving recipient T cells and thymic progenitors underlay high day-60 TCRbeta diversity in some patients. Hyperexpanded clones declined; after one year, newly produced T cells mostly supplied diversity. Reportedly, roughly two months post-transplant, alpha-beta T cells arose from several hundred expanded graft clones.

The clonotype was recovered from a male patient between 2 and 10 years old who had a stem cell transplant for acute lymphoblastic leukemia, so the T cells may come from the graft donor. The chain carries TRBV20-1 and TRBJ1-5, with 7 bases lining up with TRBD1. Sequenced here: PBMCs, mostly from graft donor cells, sampled 360 days after TCRalphabeta/CD19-depleted stem cell transplant. CDR3 bases: TGCAGTGCTAGTAGACAGGGCGCCGGGGCCCAGCATTTT. Protein: CSASRQGAGAQHF.